These T cell receptor beta chains were read from a single sample in a study of T cells in Graves' hyperthyroidism and ophthalmopathy. TCRdb independently ran MiXCR on the multiplex PCR reads; one entry per CDR3 protein. This sample has more than 300,000 distinct CDR3 sequences, with approximately 18% found just once. Sequencing was done on a sample of blood. Receptor source: a woman in her 30s with Graves' hyperthyroidism that later progressed to Graves' ophthalmopathy. Both conserved end residues are part of each CDR3. D genes are given only for firm matches. The size entry gives how often the clone was seen (once, few, many) or a class if it is expanded.

abundance	len	j_gene	v_gene	d_gene	CDR3nt	CDR3aa
few	14	TRBJ1-1	TRBV6-1	TRBD1	TGTGCCAGCAGTGAAGACAGGGGATACACTGAAGCTTTCTTT	CASSEDRGYTEAFF
many	15	TRBJ1-3	TRBV12-3/TRBV12-4	-	TGTGCCAGCAGTTTAGCAGGGACCTCTGGAAACACCATATATTTT	CASSLAGTSGNTIYF
many	16	TRBJ1-4	TRBV11-2	TRBD1	TGTGCCAGCAGCCGTCGGCCCCAGGGAGGGGGCGAAAAACTGTTTTTT	CASSRRPQGGGEKLFF
many	16	TRBJ2-5	TRBV5-6	TRBD2	TGTGCCAGCAGCCCGCTAGGGGCGGGAGTCCGAGAGACCCAGTACTTC	CASSPLGAGVRETQYF
few	12	TRBJ2-7	TRBV5-1	-	TGCGCCAGCAGCTTGGAGCCGGACGAGCAGTACTTC	CASSLEPDEQYF
many	12	TRBJ2-3	TRBV29-1	-	TGCAGCGCTCGGACCTCCACAGATACGCAGTATTTT	CSARTSTDTQYF
many	16	TRBJ2-6	TRBV5-5	TRBD1	TGTGCCAGCAGCTCTAGGGGGCTTGGAGGGGCCAACGTCCTGACTTTC	CASSSRGLGGANVLTF
many	16	TRBJ2-7	TRBV10-3	TRBD2	TGTGCCATCAGTGATGCGGGACTAGCTGTTTTCTACGAGCAGTACTTC	CAISDAGLAVFYEQYF
many	18	TRBJ2-4	TRBV6-1	-	TGTGCCAGCAGTGAGTTTGTCGTCCAAACACTAGCCAAAAACATTCAGTACTTC	CASSEFVVQTLAKNIQYF
many	11	TRBJ2-1	TRBV7-8	-	TGTGCCAGCAGTCTAGCCGTCACCCAGTTCTTC	CASSLAVTQFF